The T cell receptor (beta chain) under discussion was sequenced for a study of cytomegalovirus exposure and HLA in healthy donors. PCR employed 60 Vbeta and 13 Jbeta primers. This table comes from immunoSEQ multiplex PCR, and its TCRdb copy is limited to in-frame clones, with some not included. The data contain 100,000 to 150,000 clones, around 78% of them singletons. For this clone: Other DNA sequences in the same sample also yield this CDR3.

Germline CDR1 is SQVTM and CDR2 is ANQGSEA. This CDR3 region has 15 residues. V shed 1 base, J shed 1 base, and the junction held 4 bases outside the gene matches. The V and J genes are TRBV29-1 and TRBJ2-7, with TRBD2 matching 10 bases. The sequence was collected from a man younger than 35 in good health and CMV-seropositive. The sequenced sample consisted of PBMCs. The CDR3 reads CSVEGLAGASYEQYF. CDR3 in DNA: TGCAGCGTTGAAGGGCTAGCGGGGGCGTCCTACGAGCAGTACTTC.